The sequence of this TCR beta chain was determined in a study of prognosis after radiotherapy for stage I lung cancer. Genomic DNA was subjected to two-round multiplex PCR for amplification of TCR beta CDR3. The first round of PCR was done with primers that matched each TRBV and TRBJ gene. Each CDR3 protein gets one entry after TCRdb re-called the multiplex PCR reads with MiXCR. The sample has about 25,000 distinct CDR3 sequences, roughly 35% seen once. There are 15 residues in the CDR3. V dropped 6 bases and J dropped 3 bases, with 18 bases sitting between them. Germline lookup yields CDR1 DFQATT and CDR2 SNEGSKA (reference sequence).

Sequencing used PBMCs, obtained before or after stereotactic body radiation therapy (not recorded which). The rearrangement joins TRBV20-1 to TRBJ2-1; D not certain. The receptor comes from a donor aged 50 or older with non-small cell lung cancer. Here the CDR3 DNA reads TGCAGTGCCCACCCCCCACAACCTCACTACAATGAGCAGTTCTTC. Amino acid sequence: CSAHPPQPHYNEQFF.